In its sample, the clone carrying this T cell receptor (beta chain) was seen a few times. Germline values: CDR1 MGHDK, CDR2 SYGVNS. Deletions cut 5 bases from V and 0 bases from J, with 22 bases between. This CDR3 has 18 amino acids. The data stem from a study of patients and donors after allogeneic stem cell transplantation. Each CDR3 protein gets one entry after TCRdb re-called the RT-PCR reads with MiXCR. The sample yields 150,000 to 200,000 distinct CDR3 sequences, approximately 24% seen once. The source is a human donor who was either an allogeneic HSCT recipient or a stem cell or donor lymphocyte infusion donor (not recorded which). It is not recorded whose cells these are; they may come from a transplant donor. Sequencing was carried out using blood, either unsorted or a sorted T cell fraction (not recorded which). The chain links TRBV25-1 to TRBJ1-2; possible D gene TRBD1, 5 bases. The CDR3 DNA reads TGTGCCAGCAGTCCCGGCCGGGGAATTGACAGCGCTAACTATGGCTACACCTTC. It codes for CASSPGRGIDSANYGYTF.